A single sample gave rise to the 30 T cell receptor beta chains below, sequenced in a study of T cell repertoires in cytomegalovirus infection. Using its own MiXCR run on the reads, TCRdb lists one record per CDR3 protein. The sample lists tens of thousands of distinct CDR3 sequences, 20% to 25% occurring once. What these receptors recognize is not known. The input for sequencing was CD8+ T cells from cultured PBMCs, taken from culture after CMV antigen stimulation. The origin of the receptors is a human donor in good health (CMV status not recorded). Some clones in this sample may be carry-over from other donors' samples.

This clonotype was seen a few times. The chain joins TRBV7-8 to TRBJ1-2; D possibly corresponds to TRBD1 (5 bases). Germline assignment: CDR1 SGHVS and CDR2 FQNEAQ. V lost 1 base and J 7 bases, leaving 19 bases between the germline ends. The CDR3 has 16 amino acids. The CDR3 loop is CASSLDQGTPEAGYTF. CDR3 coding DNA: TGTGCCAGCAGCTTAGATCAGGGAACCCCTGAAGCTGGCTACACCTTC.

This chain joins TRBV6-2 or TRBV6-3 and TRBJ2-1; D may match TRBD1 or TRBD2 (7 bases each). The CDR3 has 14 residues. Germline V gene sequence: CDR1 MNHEY, CDR2 SVGEGT. Trimming stripped 0 bases from V and 8 bases from J, with 11 bases between. The CDR3 DNA reads as TGTGCCAGCAGTTACTCACAGGGGAGGGATGAGCAGTTCTTC. Its protein product is CASSYSQGRDEQFF.

This clonotype was observed a handful of times. This sequence joins TRBV9 and TRBJ1-1; perhaps TRBD1 as D (5 bases). The CDR3 is 16 amino acids. V lost 4 bases, J lost 0 bases, and 16 bases lay in between. In germline, CDR1 is SGDLS, CDR2 YYNGEE. The CDR3 loop reads CASSLSLGQVNTEAFF. CDR3 coding DNA: TGTGCCAGCAGCCTTAGTCTGGGGCAAGTGAACACTGAAGCTTTCTTT.

The chain combines TRBV6-1 with TRBJ2-3, with TRBD2 matching over 7 bases. V lost 3 bases, J lost 6 bases, and 6 bases stayed unmatched. CDR1 and CDR2 (germline): MNHNS, SASEGT. This CDR3 spans 14 amino acids. The CDR3 nucleotides are TGTGCCAGCAGTGACTTGACTAGCAGCGATACGCAGTATTTT. This sequence encodes CASSDLTSSDTQYF.

This clonotype turned up a few times. J is TRBJ2-5 and V is TRBV6-2 or TRBV6-3; D possibly corresponds to TRBD2 (6 bases). This CDR3 is built from 13 residues. From germline, CDR1 is MNHEY and CDR2 SVGEGT. Between the trimmed V and J ends, which lost 5 bases and 2 bases, there was a span of 9 bases. The CDR3 nucleotides read TGTGCCAGCAGTGGGACTGCACAAGAGACCCAGTACTTC. Protein sequence: CASSGTAQETQYF.

The V gene is TRBV6-4, the J gene TRBJ1-1; D is unresolved. The CDR3 spans 10 residues. The V end lost 2 bases, the J end lost 7 bases, and 2 bases lay between the germline ends. Germline values: CDR1 MRHNA, CDR2 SNTAGT. The CDR3 DNA is TGTGCCAGCAGTGACATTGAAGCTTTCTTT. It yields the protein CASSDIEAFF.

Remarks on this clonotype: Its ends do not fully match the called genes, so a read error is possible. V is TRBV27 and J is TRBJ2-4; a weak D match, TRBD1 (6 bases). Germline V gene sequence: CDR1 MNHEY, CDR2 SMNVEV (reference sequence). CDR3 size: 16 residues. This chain's CDR3 is CDSSPGDSWAKNIQYF. In nucleotides, the CDR3 is TGTGACAGCAGCCCAGGGGATAGTTGGGCCAAAAACATTCAGTACTTC.

This clonotype turned up a few times. The CDR3 DNA follows: TGTGCCAGCAGTGAACGGGACAGTAAACGCCCTGGATATGGCTACACCTTC. Protein sequence: CASSERDSKRPGYGYTF. This rearrangement joins TRBV6-1 to TRBJ1-2, with 7 nucleotides matching TRBD1. V was clipped by 2 bases and J by 5 bases; unmatched bases: 14. The CDR3 runs 17 residues. CDR1 and CDR2 from the germline V gene are MNHNS and SASEGT.

This sequence joins TRBV7-2 and TRBJ2-3; TRBD2 matches 14 bases. CDR1 is SGHTA, CDR2 FQGNSA, per germline. The CDR3 has 18 residues. The ends lost 7 bases at V and 4 bases at J; junction bases unmatched: 13. The CDR3 sequence is CASTEFSTGLAGADTQYF. The CDR3 DNA reads as TGTGCCAGCACCGAATTTTCAACGGGACTAGCGGGAGCAGATACGCAGTATTTT.

The chain links TRBV2 to TRBJ2-5, with D perhaps being TRBD1 or TRBD2 (6 bases each). The CDR3 covers 15 residues. V lost 3 bases and J 1 base, leaving 12 bases between the germline ends. From germline, CDR1 is SNHLY and CDR2 FYNNEI. The CDR3 region has the DNA TGTGCCAGCAGTGAGTCGGGGGCTTTCCAAGAGACCCAGTACTTC. Translated: CASSESGAFQETQYF.

This clonotype was recorded at least ten times. In nucleotides, the CDR3 is TGTGCCAGCAGTTTCGGACAGAGCTCTTCCTATGGCTACACCTTC. Its protein is CASSFGQSSSYGYTF. This sequence joins TRBV7-9 and TRBJ1-2, with D tentatively TRBD1 (6 bases). CDR3 length equals 15 residues. Germline V gene sequence: CDR1 SEHNR, CDR2 FQNEAQ (reference sequence). V dropped 6 bases and J dropped 4 bases, with 18 bases sitting between them.

This clonotype occurred a few times. This chain links TRBV18 with TRBJ1-1; a possible D gene is TRBD1 (6 bases). CDR1 is KGHSH and CDR2 is LQKENI in the germline V gene. The CDR3 is 15 residues long. V lost 2 bases to trimming and J lost 3 bases, with 13 bases between them. The CDR3 nucleotides read TGTGCCAGCTCACCAGGGGGCGGAGGGGACACTGAAGCTTTCTTT. Protein: CASSPGGGGDTEAFF.

This clonotype is medium-sized (0.01 to 0.1%). The chain employs TRBV12-3 or TRBV12-4 and TRBJ1-5; no firm D call. Deletions cut 6 bases from V and 4 bases from J, with 7 bases between. The CDR3 loop spans 12 amino acids. The CDR3 loop reads CASSLGNQPQHF. In DNA, the CDR3 is TGTGCCAGCAGCCTCGGGAATCAGCCCCAGCATTTT.

The chain is built from TRBV11-2 and TRBJ2-1; D gene unclear. V was pared by 0 bases and J by 3 bases, with 9 bases between. Per the germline V gene, CDR1 is SGHAT and CDR2 is FQNNGV. The length of the CDR3 is 15 residues. This CDR3 reads CASSLDGSFYNEQFF. The DNA of the CDR3 is TGTGCCAGCAGCTTAGATGGGTCTTTCTACAATGAGCAGTTCTTC.

A word on this clonotype: One end of the junction does not line up with germline, which may come from a read error. V is TRBV7-2 and J is TRBJ2-7; D possibly corresponds to TRBD2 (7 bases). CDR1 SGHTA and CDR2 FQGNSA come from the germline V gene. There are 12 residues in the CDR3. CDR3 coding DNA: TGTGCCAGCGGCTTCGGGGGGCGAGAGCAGTACTTC. Its translation is CASGFGGREQYF.

The chain links TRBV4-1 to TRBJ2-7; D is possibly TRBD2 (6 bases). Germline values: CDR1 MGHRA, CDR2 YSYEKL. The CDR3 loop spans 16 amino acids. Trimming stripped 1 base from V and 2 bases from J, with 15 bases between. CDR3 sequence: CASSQGALGRTYEQYF. The CDR3, as DNA: TGCGCCAGCAGCCAAGGTGCACTGGGGAGGACCTACGAGCAGTACTTC.

The chain carries TRBV6-5 and TRBJ1-2, with no clear D. This CDR3 has 13 residues. V lost 0 bases to trimming and J lost 6 bases, with 8 bases between them. Germline assignment: CDR1 MNHEY and CDR2 SVGAGI. This chain's CDR3 is CASSYSITDGYTF. The CDR3 region has the DNA TGTGCCAGCAGTTACTCGATAACAGATGGCTACACCTTC.

This clonotype was seen at least ten times. The V call is TRBV7-8, the J call TRBJ2-1, with D possibly matching TRBD2 (6 bases). This CDR3 has 15 amino acids. Between the trimmed V and J ends, which lost 8 bases and 2 bases, there was a span of 16 bases. Germline-derived CDR1 and CDR2 are SGHVS and FQNEAQ. CDR3 coding DNA: TGTGCCAGCGGCTGGGGGGACTCTCCCTACAATGAGCAGTTCTTC. Encoded protein: CASGWGDSPYNEQFF.

As concerns this clonotype: A single base separates this from a much larger clone, so it may be a read error. The chain's CDR3 is CVTGRRGRGEQFF. The CDR3, as DNA: TGTGTCACCGGTCGGCGTGGGCGGGGGGAGCAGTTCTTC. This chain joins TRBV24-1 and TRBJ2-1; 7 positions match TRBD2. Looked up from germline, CDR1 is KGHDR and CDR2 is SFDVKD. The CDR3 has 13 residues.

This clonotype has only a few counts. V gene TRBV20-1 combines with J gene TRBJ2-7; no firm D call. Germline V gene sequence: CDR1 DFQATT, CDR2 SNEGSKA (reference sequence). V was trimmed by 5 bases and J by 4 bases, leaving 15 bases between them. The length of the CDR3 is 13 residues. CDR3 sequence: CSAEVLVGYEQYF. CDR3 in DNA: TGCAGTGCTGAAGTACTCGTCGGGTACGAGCAGTACTTC.

This clonotype was counted many times. CDR3 region: CASSPPPGSYEQYF. The CDR3 DNA is TGTGCCAGCAGTCCCCCACCGGGTTCCTACGAGCAGTACTTC. The chain couples TRBV6-2 or TRBV6-3 to TRBJ2-7, with D unclear. In germline, CDR1 is MNHEY, CDR2 SVGEGT. Trimming pared 5 bases from V and 1 base from J, leaving 12 bases between. CDR3 length equals 14 residues.

V gene TRBV4-1 combines with J gene TRBJ1-1; no definite D call. The germline V gene has CDR1 MGHRA and CDR2 YSYEKL. The CDR3 is made up of 11 amino acids. Between the trimmed V and J ends, which lost 4 bases and 3 bases, there was a span of 3 bases. The CDR3 loop is CASSRDTEAFF. Written as DNA, the CDR3 is TGCGCCAGCAGCCGAGACACTGAAGCTTTCTTT.

The table lists this clonotype with a few counts. The rearrangement joins TRBV7-2 to TRBJ2-3; no definite D call. V gave up 4 bases and J gave up 0 bases, with 23 bases separating them. Germline values: CDR1 SGHTA, CDR2 FQGNSA. The CDR3 is made up of 19 amino acids. CDR3: CASSWATSRLGASTDTQYF. The CDR3 DNA is TGTGCCAGCAGCTGGGCTACATCGCGATTAGGTGCTAGCACAGATACGCAGTATTTT.

This clonotype came up a few times. This chain joins TRBV7-2 and TRBJ2-5; 7 bases align to TRBD2. The CDR3 sequence is 13 residues long. Germline-derived CDR1 and CDR2 are SGHTA and FQGNSA. V gave up 0 bases and J gave up 5 bases; unmatched junction bases: 0. CDR3 sequence reads: CASSLARGETQYF. DNA for the CDR3: TGTGCCAGCAGCTTAGCGCGGGGGGAGACCCAGTACTTC.

The gene calls are TRBV12-3 or TRBV12-4 and TRBJ1-1; D not resolved. The V gene lost 3 bases and the J gene lost 0 bases, with 8 bases spanning the gap. The CDR3 totals 14 residues. CDR3 nucleotides: TGTGCCAGCAGTTTTGGCGGACTGAACACTGAAGCTTTCTTT. Translated: CASSFGGLNTEAFF.

The gene calls are TRBV7-2 and TRBJ2-1, with D possibly being TRBD1 or TRBD2 (5 bases each). The CDR3 covers 17 residues. Deletions cut 3 bases from V and 0 bases from J, with 15 bases between. Germline values: CDR1 SGHTA, CDR2 FQGNSA. CDR3 amino acids: CASSFLGPGNSYNEQFF. The CDR3 DNA reads TGTGCCAGCAGCTTCCTGGGACCAGGGAACTCCTACAATGAGCAGTTCTTC.

This clonotype has a handful of counts. The chain carries TRBV6-1 and TRBJ1-6, with TRBD1 matching over 10 bases. The V gene's germline CDR1 is MNHNS and CDR2 SASEGT. Trimming at V came to 1 base and at J to 1 base, leaving 1 base not matched to a gene. The CDR3 is 17 residues long. The CDR3 reads CASSEGQGASYNSPLHF. CDR3 sequence (DNA): TGTGCCAGCAGTGAAGGACAGGGGGCTTCCTATAATTCACCCCTCCACTTT.

The table lists this clonotype with a few counts. The chain links TRBV27 to TRBJ2-2; D is unclear. In germline, CDR1 is MNHEY, CDR2 SMNVEV (reference sequence). Trimming took off 8 bases at V and 2 bases at J, with 15 bases between the two ends. The CDR3 is made up of 15 amino acids. The CDR3 here is CASLGSTVNTGELFF. In nucleotides, the CDR3 is TGTGCCAGCCTGGGCTCCACAGTTAACACCGGGGAGCTGTTTTTT.

J is TRBJ2-3 and V is TRBV11-2, with 7 nucleotides matching TRBD2. The germline gives CDR1 SGHAT, CDR2 FQNNGV. The CDR3 extends over 16 amino acids. V gave up 4 bases and J gave up 5 bases; unmatched junction bases: 12. CDR3 residues: CASSSYGRPSGDTQYF. DNA for the CDR3: TGTGCCAGCAGCTCGTACGGGAGGCCCTCCGGAGATACGCAGTATTTT.

In its sample, this clonotype ranks as medium-sized. The J gene is TRBJ1-1, the V gene TRBV28; TRBD1 might be the D (6 bases). Trimming pared 6 bases from V and 4 bases from J, leaving 18 bases between. From germline, CDR1 is MDHEN and CDR2 SYDVKM. The CDR3 has 15 residues. CDR3 DNA: TGTGCCAGCAGAGAACTCTACGGGGGCAGCACTGAAGCTTTCTTT. Its translation: CASRELYGGSTEAFF.